The clone carrying this T cell receptor beta chain showed up many times. RNA transcripts were the template for amplifying TCR beta CDR3 regions. When the TCR CDR3 underwent first-round RT-PCR, the HTBI primer set was used. TCRdb used MiXCR to reprocess the multiplex PCR reads, holding one entry per CDR3 protein. Of roughly 520,000 distinct CDR3 sequences listed, around a quarter were seen once; the top ten hold 11%. The data were taken from a study of T cells in Graves' hyperthyroidism and ophthalmopathy. The germline gives CDR1 SQVTM, CDR2 ANQGSEA. V lost 4 bases, J lost 3 bases, and 14 bases stayed unmatched. The CDR3 has 16 amino acids.

This chain joins TRBV29-1 and TRBJ1-1, with 7 bases matching TRBD1. The TCR sequence derives from a young woman with Graves' ophthalmopathy. The specimen sequenced was blood. CDR3 in amino acids: CSVVVKGGDRHTEAFF. DNA of the CDR3: TGCAGCGTTGTAGTTAAAGGGGGCGACCGTCACACTGAAGCTTTCTTT. Using reference TRBV29-1 and TRBJ1-1 for the parts outside the CDR3, the full variable domain is SAVISQKPSRDICQRGTSLTIQCQVDSQVTMMFWYRQQPGQSLTLIATANQGSEATYESGFVIDKFPISRPNLTFSTLTVSNMSPEDSSIYLCSVVVKGGDRHTEAFFGQGTRLTVV.